This TCR beta chain stems from a study of human T cells and chemical hapten exposure. The V gene's germline CDR1 is MNHNY and CDR2 SVGAGI (reference sequence). The CDR3 length is 15 residues. Trimming took off 6 bases at V and 0 bases at J, with 15 bases between the two ends. Under the authors' procedure: Samples had a median of around 96,000 TCRs, ranging roughly 20,000 to 750,000. TCRdb reprocessed the RACE reads with MiXCR, giving one entry per CDR3 protein. What appears here as the V and J calls and clone size reflects TCRdb's work, not the paper's. The sample contains 150,000 to 200,000 distinct CDR3 sequences, approximately 30% of which appear only once. Noted time point: patch test 3, about 24 weeks after DPC sensitization. Indicated treatment: therapeutic diphenylcyclopropenone sensitization with weekly scalp DPC.

The material sequenced was whole blood, taken in connection with sensitization to the hapten diphenylcyclopropenone (DPC). The source is a woman aged 18-29 years with alopecia areata. Some clones in this sample may be carry-over from other donors' samples. This chain joins TRBV6-6 and TRBJ2-7, with a possible D match to TRBD2 (6 bases). The chain's CDR3 is CASSPPGTLSYEQYF. The CDR3 coding sequence is TGTGCCAGCAGCCCTCCCGGGACTCTCTCCTACGAGCAGTACTTC.